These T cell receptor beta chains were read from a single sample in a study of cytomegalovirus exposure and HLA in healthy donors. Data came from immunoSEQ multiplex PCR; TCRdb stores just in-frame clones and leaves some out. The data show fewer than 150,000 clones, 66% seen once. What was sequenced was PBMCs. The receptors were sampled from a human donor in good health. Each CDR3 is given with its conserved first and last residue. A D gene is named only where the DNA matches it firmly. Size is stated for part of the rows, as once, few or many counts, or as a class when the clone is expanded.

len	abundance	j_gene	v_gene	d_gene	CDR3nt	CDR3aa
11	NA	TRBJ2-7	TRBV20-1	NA	TGCAGTGCCCCGAGATCCTACGAGCAGTACTTC	CSAPRSYEQYF
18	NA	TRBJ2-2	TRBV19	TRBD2	TGTGCCAGTAGTATCATCCTTGGACTAGCGGGAGTCACCGGGGAGCTGTTTTTT	CASSIILGLAGVTGELFF
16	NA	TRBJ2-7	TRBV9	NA	TGTGCCAGCAGCGTAGGGGGAGCGGCGAGCTCCTACGAGCAGTACTTC	CASSVGGAASSYEQYF
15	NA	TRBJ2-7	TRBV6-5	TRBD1	TGTGCCAGCAGTTACGGGACAGGGGATTCCTACGAGCAGTACTTC	CASSYGTGDSYEQYF
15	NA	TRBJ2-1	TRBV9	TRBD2	TGTGCCAGCAGCCCCAGCGGGAGCTCCTACAATGAGCAGTTCTTC	CASSPSGSSYNEQFF
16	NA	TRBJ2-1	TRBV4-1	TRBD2	TGCGCCAGCAGCCTCTTAGCGGGATTAGTGAACAATGAGCAGTTCTTC	CASSLLAGLVNNEQFF
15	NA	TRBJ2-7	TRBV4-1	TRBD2	TGCGCCAGCAGCCAAGATCCCGGACTAGGGTACGAGCAGTACTTC	CASSQDPGLGYEQYF
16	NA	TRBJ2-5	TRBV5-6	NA	TGTGCCAGCAGCTTTTTCGGGAGTATGGCCCAAGAGACCCAGTACTTC	CASSFFGSMAQETQYF
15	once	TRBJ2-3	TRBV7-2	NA	TGTGCCAGCAGCTTATTAAACCTACCCTTAGATACGCAGTATTTT	CASSLLNLPLDTQYF
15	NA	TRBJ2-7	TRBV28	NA	TGTGCCAGCACCCCAGGACAGTGGAACACCTACGAGCAGTACTTC	CASTPGQWNTYEQYF
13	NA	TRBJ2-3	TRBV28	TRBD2	TGTGCCAGCAGTAGCGGGGCCACAGATACGCAGTATTTT	CASSSGATDTQYF
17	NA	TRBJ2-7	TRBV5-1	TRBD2	TGCGCCAGCAGCTTGGGGGCCGGGACTAGCGTCTCCTACGAGCAGTACTTC	CASSLGAGTSVSYEQYF
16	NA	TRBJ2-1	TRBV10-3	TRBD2	TGTGCCATCAGTGAGTCGACTAGCGGGAGTGGCAATGAGCAGTTCTTC	CAISESTSGSGNEQFF
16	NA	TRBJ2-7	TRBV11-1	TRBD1	TGTGCCAGCAGCTTAGCTGGGACAGGAGGTCCCTACGAGCAGTACTTC	CASSLAGTGGPYEQYF
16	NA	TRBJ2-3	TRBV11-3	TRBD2	TGTGCCAGCAGCTTAGGGGACGGGAGGAGCACAGATACGCAGTATTTT	CASSLGDGRSTDTQYF
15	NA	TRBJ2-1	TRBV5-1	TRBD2	TGCGCCAGCAGCCCAGGGACTAGCGGGAGCAATGAGCAGTTCTTC	CASSPGTSGSNEQFF
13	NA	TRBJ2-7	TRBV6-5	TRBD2	TGTGCCAGCAGTCGGCGGGAGGGCTACGAGCAGTACTTC	CASSRREGYEQYF
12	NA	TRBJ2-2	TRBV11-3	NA	NA	CASSLEPGSCFF
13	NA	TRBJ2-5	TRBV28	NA	TGTGCCAGCAGTTTACAGTACCAAGAGACCCAGTACTTC	CASSLQYQETQYF
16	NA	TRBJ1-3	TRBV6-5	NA	TGTGCCAGCAGTTACGGGGCGGGAGCCTCTGGAAACACCATATATTTT	CASSYGAGASGNTIYF
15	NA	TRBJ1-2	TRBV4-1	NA	TGCGCCAGCAGCCAGCACCGGAGTGGGTCTAAGGGCTACACCTTC	CASSQHRSGSKGYTF
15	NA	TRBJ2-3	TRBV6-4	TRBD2	TGTGCCAGCAGTGCAGCGGGAGATGGGACAGATACGCAGTATTTT	CASSAAGDGTDTQYF
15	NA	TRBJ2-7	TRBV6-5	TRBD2	TGTGCCAGCAGTTACGGGACTAGCGGGAGAGGCGAGCAGTACTTC	CASSYGTSGRGEQYF
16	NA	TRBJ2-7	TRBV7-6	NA	TGTGCCAGCAGCTCAGGTGGGCCAGGGTCTTATTACGAGCAGTACTTC	CASSSGGPGSYYEQYF
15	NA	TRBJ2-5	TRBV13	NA	TGTGCCAGCAGCCCTGGACAGTCCGGCAGGATAACCCAGTACTTC	CASSPGQSGRITQYF
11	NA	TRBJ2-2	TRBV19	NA	TGTGCCAGTACTAGGTCCGGGGAGCTGTTTTTT	CASTRSGELFF
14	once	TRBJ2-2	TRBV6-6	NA	TGTGCCAGCAAAGGTAGCGGGAACACCGGGGAGCTGTTTTTT	CASKGSGNTGELFF
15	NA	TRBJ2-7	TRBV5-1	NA	TGCGCCAGCAGCTTGGTCCAGGCTGCATCCTACGAGCAGTACTTC	CASSLVQAASYEQYF
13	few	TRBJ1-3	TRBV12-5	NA	TGTGCTAGTGCCCAGGGGTCGGGAAACACCATATATTTT	CASAQGSGNTIYF
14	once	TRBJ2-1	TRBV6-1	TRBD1	TGTGCCAGCAGTGTCACTCAGGGGGCGGATGAGCAGTTCTTC	CASSVTQGADEQFF
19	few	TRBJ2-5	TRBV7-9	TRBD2	TGTGCCAGCAGCCGCCTGGGGACTAGCAGGTTGGGGAGAAGGGAGACCCAGTACTTC	CASSRLGTSRLGRRETQYF
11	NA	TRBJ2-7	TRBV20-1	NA	TGCAGTGCTAGCGGAGCCTACGAGCAGTACTTC	CSASGAYEQYF
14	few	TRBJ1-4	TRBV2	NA	TGTGCCAGTGGAAGGGGGTCCCTTAATGAAAAACTGTTTTTT	CASGRGSLNEKLFF
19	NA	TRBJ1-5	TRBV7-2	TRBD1	TGTGCCAGCAGCTTTTTCCGGGGGACAGGGGTGAATAGCAATCAGCCCCAGCATTTT	CASSFFRGTGVNSNQPQHF
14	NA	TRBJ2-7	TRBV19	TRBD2	TGTGCCAGTACCTCCGGGACTAGCGGCTACGAGCAGTACTTC	CASTSGTSGYEQYF
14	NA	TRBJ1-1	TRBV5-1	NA	TGCGCCAGCAGCTCGGACACAGGGAACACTGAAGCTTTCTTT	CASSSDTGNTEAFF
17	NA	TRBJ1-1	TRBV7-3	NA	TGTGCCAGCAGCTTAATGGGGGGGAGGAGGGTTGGGACTGAAGCTTTCTTT	CASSLMGGRRVGTEAFF
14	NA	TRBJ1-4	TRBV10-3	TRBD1	TGTGCCATCAGTACCGACAGGGGTGGTGAAAAACTGTTTTTT	CAISTDRGGEKLFF
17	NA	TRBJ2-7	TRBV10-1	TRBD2	TGCGCCAGCAGTGAGTGGAGGGGAACGGGAGGGGTCTCCGAGCAGTACTTC	CASSEWRGTGGVSEQYF
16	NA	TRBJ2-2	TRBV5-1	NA	TGCGCCAGCAGCGGTCTCAGGGGGGCGAACACCGGGGAGCTGTTTTTT	CASSGLRGANTGELFF
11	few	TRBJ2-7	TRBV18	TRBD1	TGTGCCAGCGGGGACAGGGGTGAGCAGTACTTC	CASGDRGEQYF
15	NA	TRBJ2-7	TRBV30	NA	TGTGCCTGGAGTGTACGGCAGGGGGGTTCCTACGAGCAGTACTTC	CAWSVRQGGSYEQYF
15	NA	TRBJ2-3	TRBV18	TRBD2	TGTGCCAGCTCACCACGGCGGGAGGCGGGAGATACGCAGTATTTT	CASSPRREAGDTQYF
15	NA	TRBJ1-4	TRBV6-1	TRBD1	TGTGCCAGCAGAGCGGCCGGGACAGGGGGTGAAAAACTGTTTTTT	CASRAAGTGGEKLFF
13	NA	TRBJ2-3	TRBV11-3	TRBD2	TGTGCCAGCAGCGGGGGGGACACAGATACGCAGTATTTT	CASSGGDTDTQYF
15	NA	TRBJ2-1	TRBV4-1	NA	TGCGCCAGCAGCCAAACTAGTGGCTCCTACAATGAGCAGTTCTTC	CASSQTSGSYNEQFF
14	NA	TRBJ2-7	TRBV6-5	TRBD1	TGTGCCAGCAGTCCGGGACAGGACTCCTACGAGCAGTACTTC	CASSPGQDSYEQYF
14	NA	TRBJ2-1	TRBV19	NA	TGTGCCAGTAGTCACCGCGGGCTAGCCGGATTGCGGTTCTTC	CASSHRGLAGLRFF